The rows below give T cell receptor beta chains drawn from one sample of a study of PD-L1 blockade in urothelial cancer. Assay: immunoSEQ multiplex PCR; the TCRdb copy retains only in-frame clones and omits some. The data show some 50,000 clones, around 89% seen once. The sample consisted of PBMCs, taken around atezolizumab (anti-PD-L1) treatment. The receptors stem from a man older than 75 with urothelial cancer. Both conserved end residues are part of each CDR3. Fields, in order: J gene, clone size, D gene, V gene, CDR3 DNA, CDR3 protein. The D gene is left open where the match is weak. A row's size may be missing; if present it is once, few, many or a size class.

>TRBJ2-3|.|TRBD1|TRBV19
TGTGCCAGTAGTAGACAGGGCCGGGTCGGCGATACGCAGTATTTT
CASSRQGRVGDTQYF
>TRBJ2-7|.|TRBD2|TRBV5-6
TGTGCCAGCAGCCTTCCCCCGGGGGGCGAGCAGTACTTC
CASSLPPGGEQYF
>TRBJ2-1|.|TRBD2|TRBV4-3
TGCGCCAGCAGCCAGACTAGCGGGACCTACAATGAGCAGTTCTTC
CASSQTSGTYNEQFF
>TRBJ2-1|few|TRBD2|TRBV5-4
TGTGCCAGCAGCAAGCCGGGACTAGCGGAATACAATGAGCAGTTCTTC
CASSKPGLAEYNEQFF
>TRBJ2-7|.|TRBD2|TRBV5-1
TGCGCCAGCGCGCTTGGGGGGACTAGCGGAACCTACGAGCAGTACTTC
CASALGGTSGTYEQYF
>TRBJ1-1|.|TRBD1|TRBV6-7
TGTGCCAGCACCTCGACAGGGGGCTTGGGTTCGACTGAAGCTTTCTTT
CASTSTGGLGSTEAFF
>TRBJ2-1|.|TRBD2|TRBV4-3
TGCGCCAGCAGCCTCGGGCTAGCGGGAGGCACCGACAATGAGCAGTTCTTC
CASSLGLAGGTDNEQFF
>TRBJ2-1|.|TRBD2|TRBV7-6
TGTGCCAGCAGCCCCCGACTTATAAGCGGGAGGGGTTTCGATGAGCAGTTCTTC
CASSPRLISGRGFDEQFF
>TRBJ1-4|once|.|TRBV19
TGTGCCAGTAGTATGTGGGGGCGGCGTAGTGAAAAACTGTTTTTT
CASSMWGRRSEKLFF
>TRBJ2-1|.|.|TRBV27
TGTGCCAGCAGTTTCTCACTGCGGAGCTCCTACAATGAGCAGTTCTTC
CASSFSLRSSYNEQFF
>TRBJ1-2|.|.|TRBV5-4
TGTGCCAGCAGCTTGCAGGGACATAACAACTATGGCTACACCTTC
CASSLQGHNNYGYTF
>TRBJ2-7|.|TRBD1|TRBV4-2
TGTGCCAGCAGCCAGACCGGGACAGGGGCCTACGAGCAGTACTTC
CASSQTGTGAYEQYF
>TRBJ2-7|once|TRBD2|TRBV27
TGTGCCAGCAGCTTACTAGCGGGAGACTACGAGCAGTACTTC
CASSLLAGDYEQYF
>TRBJ2-2|.|TRBD1|TRBV27
TGTGCCAGCAGTGTTAACCGGGACAGGGTCAAATACACCGGGGAGCTGTTTTTT
CASSVNRDRVKYTGELFF
>TRBJ2-3|.|TRBD1|TRBV5-1
TGCGCCAGCAGCTTCATACAGGGGGGCCCCGCAGATACGCAGTATTTT
CASSFIQGGPADTQYF
>TRBJ2-1|.|TRBD2|TRBV4-1
TGCGCCAGCAGCCCACGGACTAGCGGGACAAGAAATGAGCAGTTCTTC
CASSPRTSGTRNEQFF